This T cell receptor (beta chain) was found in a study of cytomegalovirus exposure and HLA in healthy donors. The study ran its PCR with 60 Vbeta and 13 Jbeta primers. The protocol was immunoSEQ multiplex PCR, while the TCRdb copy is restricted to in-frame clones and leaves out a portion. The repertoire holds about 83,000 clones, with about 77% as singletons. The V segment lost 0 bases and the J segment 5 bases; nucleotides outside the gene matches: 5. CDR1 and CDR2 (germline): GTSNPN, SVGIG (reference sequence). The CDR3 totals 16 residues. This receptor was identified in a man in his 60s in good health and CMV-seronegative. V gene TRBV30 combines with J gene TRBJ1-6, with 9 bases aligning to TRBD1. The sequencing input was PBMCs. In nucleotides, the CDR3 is TGTGCCTGGAGTGTGGGGGGGACAGGGAATAATTCACCCCTCCACTTT. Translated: CAWSVGGTGNNSPLHF.